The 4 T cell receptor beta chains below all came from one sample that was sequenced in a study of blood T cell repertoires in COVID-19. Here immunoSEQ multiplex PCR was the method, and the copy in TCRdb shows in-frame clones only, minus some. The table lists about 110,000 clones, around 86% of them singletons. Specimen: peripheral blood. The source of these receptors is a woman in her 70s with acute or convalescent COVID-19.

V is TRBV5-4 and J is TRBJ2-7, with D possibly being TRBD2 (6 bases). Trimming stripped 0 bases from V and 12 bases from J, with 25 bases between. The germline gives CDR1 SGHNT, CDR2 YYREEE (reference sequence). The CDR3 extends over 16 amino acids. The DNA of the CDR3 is TGTGCCAGCAGCTTGGTCTCTAGCGTCGTCAACATCCGATCGTACGTC. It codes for CASSLVSSVVNIRSYV.

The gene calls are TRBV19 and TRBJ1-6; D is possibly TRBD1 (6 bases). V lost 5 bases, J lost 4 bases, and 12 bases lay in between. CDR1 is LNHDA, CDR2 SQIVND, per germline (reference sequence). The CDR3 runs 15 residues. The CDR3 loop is CASSALQGYNSPLHF. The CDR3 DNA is TGTGCCAGTAGTGCACTACAGGGTTATAATTCACCCCTCCACTTT.

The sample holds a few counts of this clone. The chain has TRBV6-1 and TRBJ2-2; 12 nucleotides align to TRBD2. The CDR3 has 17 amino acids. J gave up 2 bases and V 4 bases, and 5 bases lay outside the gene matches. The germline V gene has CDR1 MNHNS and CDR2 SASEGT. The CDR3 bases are TGTGCCAGCAGTGCCGAGACTAGCGGGAGAAACACCGGGGAGCTGTTTTTT. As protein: CASSAETSGRNTGELFF.

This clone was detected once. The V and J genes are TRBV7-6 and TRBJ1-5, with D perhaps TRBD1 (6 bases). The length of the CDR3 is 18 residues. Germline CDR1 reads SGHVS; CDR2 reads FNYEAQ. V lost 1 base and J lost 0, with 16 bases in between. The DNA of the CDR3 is TGTGCCAGCAGCTTAGATACCCCCGGGACATTTAGCAATCAGCCCCAGCATTTT. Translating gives CASSLDTPGTFSNQPQHF.